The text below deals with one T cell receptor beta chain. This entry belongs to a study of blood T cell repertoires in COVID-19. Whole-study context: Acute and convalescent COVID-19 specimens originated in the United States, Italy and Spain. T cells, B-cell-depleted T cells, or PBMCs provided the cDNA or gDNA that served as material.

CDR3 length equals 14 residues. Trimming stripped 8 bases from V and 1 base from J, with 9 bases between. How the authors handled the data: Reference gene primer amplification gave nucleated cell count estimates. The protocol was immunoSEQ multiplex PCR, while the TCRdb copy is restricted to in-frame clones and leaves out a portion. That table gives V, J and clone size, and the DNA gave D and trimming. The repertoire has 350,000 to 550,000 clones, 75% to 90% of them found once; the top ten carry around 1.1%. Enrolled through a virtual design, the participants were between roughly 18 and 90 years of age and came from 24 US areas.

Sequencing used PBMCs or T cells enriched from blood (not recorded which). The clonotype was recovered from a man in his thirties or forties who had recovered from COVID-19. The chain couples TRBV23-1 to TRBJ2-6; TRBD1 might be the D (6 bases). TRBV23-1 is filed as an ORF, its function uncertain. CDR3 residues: CASFDRSGANVLTF. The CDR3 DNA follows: TGCGCCAGCTTTGACAGGTCTGGGGCCAACGTCCTGACTTTC.